The clone carrying this TCR beta chain was observed a handful of times. The antigen is not known. Deletions cut 5 bases from V and 2 bases from J, with 15 bases between. Germline values: CDR1 DFQATT, CDR2 SNEGSKA (reference sequence). The CDR3 runs to 14 residues. Using RNA template, CDR3s of TCR alpha and beta were amplified with iRepertoire arm-PCR. One-step reverse transcription and amplification started from approximately 100-400 ng of tissue mRNA or PBMC total RNA. TCRdb reprocessed the multiplex PCR reads with MiXCR, giving one entry per CDR3 protein. This table holds about 140,000 distinct CDR3 sequences, around 42% found once. The data were taken from a study of glioma-infiltrating T cells. Study-level results: Tissue and blood shared very few CDR3 sequences. Non-neoplastic patients had below-expected tissue-blood divergence, while all gliomas exceeded expectation.

This receptor was identified in a human donor with low-grade glioma or glioblastoma, undergoing nonglioma brain surgery, or in good health (not recorded which). The chain uses TRBV20-1 and TRBJ1-1, with a tentative D call TRBD1 (6 bases). What was sequenced was glioma tissue, nonneoplastic brain tissue, or PBMCs (not recorded which). The CDR3 spells CSAGLVQGNTEAFF. CDR3 nucleotide sequence: TGCAGTGCTGGCCTCGTACAGGGAAACACTGAAGCTTTCTTT.